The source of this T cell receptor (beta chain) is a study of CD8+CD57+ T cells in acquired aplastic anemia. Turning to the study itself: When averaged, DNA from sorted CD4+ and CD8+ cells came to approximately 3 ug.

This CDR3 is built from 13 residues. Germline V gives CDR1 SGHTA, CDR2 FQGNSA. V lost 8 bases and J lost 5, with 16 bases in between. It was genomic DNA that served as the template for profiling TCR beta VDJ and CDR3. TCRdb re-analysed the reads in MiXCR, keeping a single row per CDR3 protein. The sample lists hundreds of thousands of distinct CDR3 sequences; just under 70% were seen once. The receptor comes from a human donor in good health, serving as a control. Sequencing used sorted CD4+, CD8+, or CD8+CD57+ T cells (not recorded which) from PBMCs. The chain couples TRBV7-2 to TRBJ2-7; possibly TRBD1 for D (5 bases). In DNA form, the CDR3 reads TGTGCCAGCGGCGACAGATCTGTCCACGAGCAGTACTTC. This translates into CASGDRSVHEQYF.